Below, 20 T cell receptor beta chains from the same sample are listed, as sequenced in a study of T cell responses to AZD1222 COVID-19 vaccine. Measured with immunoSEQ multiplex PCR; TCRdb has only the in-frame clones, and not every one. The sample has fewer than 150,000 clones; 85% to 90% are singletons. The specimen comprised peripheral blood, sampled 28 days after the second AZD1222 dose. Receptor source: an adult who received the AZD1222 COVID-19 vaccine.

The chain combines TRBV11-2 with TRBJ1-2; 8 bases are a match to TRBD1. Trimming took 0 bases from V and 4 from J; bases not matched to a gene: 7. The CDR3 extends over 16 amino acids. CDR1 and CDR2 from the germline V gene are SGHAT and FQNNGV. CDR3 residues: CASSLDSRGRGYGYTF. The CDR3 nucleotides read TGTGCCAGCAGCTTAGATTCCAGGGGGCGAGGCTATGGCTACACCTTC.

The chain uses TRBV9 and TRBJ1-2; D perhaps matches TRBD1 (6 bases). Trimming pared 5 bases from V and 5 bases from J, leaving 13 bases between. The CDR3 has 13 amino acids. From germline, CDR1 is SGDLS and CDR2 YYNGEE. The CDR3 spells CASRDAQGYGYTF. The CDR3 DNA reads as TGTGCCAGCAGGGACGCTCAGGGGTATGGCTACACCTTC.

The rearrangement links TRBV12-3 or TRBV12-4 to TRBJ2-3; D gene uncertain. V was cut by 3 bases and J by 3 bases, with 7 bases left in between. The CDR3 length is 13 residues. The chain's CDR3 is CASSFPRTDTQYF. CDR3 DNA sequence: TGTGCCAGCAGTTTCCCCCGGACAGATACGCAGTATTTT.

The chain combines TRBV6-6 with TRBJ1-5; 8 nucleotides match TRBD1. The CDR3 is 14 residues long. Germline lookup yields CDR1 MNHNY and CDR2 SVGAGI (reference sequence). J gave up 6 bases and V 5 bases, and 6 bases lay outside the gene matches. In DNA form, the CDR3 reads TGTGCCAGCAGTACCGGGACAGGAGGTCAGCCCCAGCATTTT. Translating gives CASSTGTGGQPQHF.

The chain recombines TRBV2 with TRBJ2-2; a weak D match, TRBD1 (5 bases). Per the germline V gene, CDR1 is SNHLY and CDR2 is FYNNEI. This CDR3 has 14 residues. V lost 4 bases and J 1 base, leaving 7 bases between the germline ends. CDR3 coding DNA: TGTGCCAGCAGTGCACAGGTGAACACCGGGGAGCTGTTTTTT. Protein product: CASSAQVNTGELFF.

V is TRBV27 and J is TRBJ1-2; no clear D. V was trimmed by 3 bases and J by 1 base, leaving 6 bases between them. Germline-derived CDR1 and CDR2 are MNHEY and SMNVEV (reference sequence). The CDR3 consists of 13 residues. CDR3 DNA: TGTGCCAGCAGTTTTTCCGGTAACTATGGCTACACCTTC. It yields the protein CASSFSGNYGYTF.

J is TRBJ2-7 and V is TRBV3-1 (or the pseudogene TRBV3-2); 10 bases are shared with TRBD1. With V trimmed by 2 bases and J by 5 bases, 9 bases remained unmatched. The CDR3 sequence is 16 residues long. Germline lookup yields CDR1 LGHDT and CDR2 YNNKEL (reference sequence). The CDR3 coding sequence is TGTGCCAGCAGCCAATCACCGGGACAGGGGATAAACGAGCAGTACTTC. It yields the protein CASSQSPGQGINEQYF.

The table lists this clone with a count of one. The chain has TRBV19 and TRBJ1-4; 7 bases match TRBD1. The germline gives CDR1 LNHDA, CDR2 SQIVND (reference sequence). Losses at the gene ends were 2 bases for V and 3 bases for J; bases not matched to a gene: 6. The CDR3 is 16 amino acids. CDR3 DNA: TGTGCCAGTAGTATAAGGAAGGGGGCATCTAATGAAAAACTGTTTTTT. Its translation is CASSIRKGASNEKLFF.

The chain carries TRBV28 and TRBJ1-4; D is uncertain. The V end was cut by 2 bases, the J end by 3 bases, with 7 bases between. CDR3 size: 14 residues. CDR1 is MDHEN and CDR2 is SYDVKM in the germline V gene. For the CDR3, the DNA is TGTGCCAGCAGTTTAGGAGGGTCTAATGAAAAACTGTTTTTT. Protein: CASSLGGSNEKLFF.

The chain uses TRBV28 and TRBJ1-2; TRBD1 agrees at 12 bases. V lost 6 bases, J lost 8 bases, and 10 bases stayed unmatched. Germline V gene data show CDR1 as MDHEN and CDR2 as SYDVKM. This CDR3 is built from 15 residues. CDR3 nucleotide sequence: TGTGCCAGCAGGGGGACAGGGGGCGCGGGGTCAGGCTACACCTTC. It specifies CASRGTGGAGSGYTF.

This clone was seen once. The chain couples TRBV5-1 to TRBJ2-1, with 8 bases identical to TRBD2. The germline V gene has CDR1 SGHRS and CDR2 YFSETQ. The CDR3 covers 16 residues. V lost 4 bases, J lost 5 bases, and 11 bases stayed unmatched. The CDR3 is CASSKELAGPHNEQFF. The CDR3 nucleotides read TGCGCCAGCAGCAAGGAGCTAGCGGGCCCCCACAATGAGCAGTTCTTC. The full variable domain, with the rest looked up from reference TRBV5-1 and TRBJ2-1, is KAGVTQTPRYLIKTRGQQVTLSCSPISGHRSVSWYQQTPGQGLQFLFEYFSETQRNKGNFPGRFSGRQFSNSRSEMNVSTLELGDSALYLCASSKELAGPHNEQFFGPGTRLTVL.

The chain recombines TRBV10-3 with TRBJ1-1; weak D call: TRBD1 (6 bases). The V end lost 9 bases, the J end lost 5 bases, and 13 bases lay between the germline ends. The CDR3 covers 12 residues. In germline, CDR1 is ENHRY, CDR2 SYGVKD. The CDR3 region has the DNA TGTGCCATACAGGGAGAGGTTACTGAAGCTTTCTTT. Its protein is CAIQGEVTEAFF.

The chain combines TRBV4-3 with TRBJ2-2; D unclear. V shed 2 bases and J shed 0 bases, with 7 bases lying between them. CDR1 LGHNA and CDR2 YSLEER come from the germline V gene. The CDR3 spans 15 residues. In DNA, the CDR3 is TGCGCCAGCAGCCAACGGGTGGCGAACACCGGGGAGCTGTTTTTT. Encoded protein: CASSQRVANTGELFF.

CDR3 nucleotide sequence: TGTGCCAGCACAACAGGGGGCGCAAACACCGGGGAGCTGTTTTTT. Amino acid sequence: CASTTGGANTGELFF. The chain combines TRBV3-1 (or the pseudogene TRBV3-2) with TRBJ2-2; 9 bases are a match to TRBD1. Per the germline V gene, CDR1 is LGHDT and CDR2 is YNNKEL (reference sequence). V lost 7 bases and J lost 2; bases outside the gene matches: 5. The CDR3 covers 15 residues.

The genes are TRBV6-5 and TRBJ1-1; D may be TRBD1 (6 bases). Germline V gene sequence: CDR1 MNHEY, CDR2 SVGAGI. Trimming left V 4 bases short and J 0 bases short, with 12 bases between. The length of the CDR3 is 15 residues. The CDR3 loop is CASSFQGSMNTEAFF. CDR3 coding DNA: TGTGCCAGCAGTTTCCAGGGGAGCATGAACACTGAAGCTTTCTTT.

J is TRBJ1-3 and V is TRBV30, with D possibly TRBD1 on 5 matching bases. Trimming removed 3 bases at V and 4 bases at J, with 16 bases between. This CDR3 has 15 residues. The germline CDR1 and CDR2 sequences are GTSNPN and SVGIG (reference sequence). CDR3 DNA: TGTGCCTGGAGAATGTCAGGGACGGGGGGAAACACCATATATTTT. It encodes CAWRMSGTGGNTIYF.

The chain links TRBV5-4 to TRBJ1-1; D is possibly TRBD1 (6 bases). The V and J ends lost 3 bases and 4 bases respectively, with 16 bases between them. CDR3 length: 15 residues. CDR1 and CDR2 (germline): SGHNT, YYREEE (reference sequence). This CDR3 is CASSSRGRGGTEAFF. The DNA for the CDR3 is TGTGCCAGCAGCTCCCGGGGCCGAGGGGGCACTGAAGCTTTCTTT.

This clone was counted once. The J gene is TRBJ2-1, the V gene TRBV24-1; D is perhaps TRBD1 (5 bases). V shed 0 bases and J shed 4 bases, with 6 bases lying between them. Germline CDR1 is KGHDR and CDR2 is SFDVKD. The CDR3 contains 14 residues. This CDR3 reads CATSDLQGYNEQFF. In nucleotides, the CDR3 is TGTGCCACCAGTGATTTGCAGGGATACAATGAGCAGTTCTTC.

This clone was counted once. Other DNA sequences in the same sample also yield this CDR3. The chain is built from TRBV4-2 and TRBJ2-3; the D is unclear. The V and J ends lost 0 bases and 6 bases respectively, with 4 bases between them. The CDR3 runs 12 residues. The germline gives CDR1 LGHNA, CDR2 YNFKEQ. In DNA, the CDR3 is TGTGCCAGCAGCCAAGATGTGGATACGCAGTATTTT. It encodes CASSQDVDTQYF.

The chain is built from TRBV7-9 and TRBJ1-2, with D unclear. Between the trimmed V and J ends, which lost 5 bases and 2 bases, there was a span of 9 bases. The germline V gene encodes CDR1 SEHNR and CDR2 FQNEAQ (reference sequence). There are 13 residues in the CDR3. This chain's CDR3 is CASSITPNYGYTF. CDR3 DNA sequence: TGTGCCAGCAGCATCACACCGAACTATGGCTACACCTTC.